This T cell receptor beta chain was captured by sequencing in a study of T cell responses to AZD1222 COVID-19 vaccine. General study findings and limits: Spike-specific TCR breadth rose after two AZD1222 doses, and depth rose as well.

Assay used: immunoSEQ multiplex PCR; TCRdb lists only in-frame clones, some missing. This sample has about 120,000 clones, with roughly 85% found just once. V was clipped by 0 bases and J by 4 bases, with 9 bases between them. CDR3 size: 14 residues. Germline assignment: CDR1 LGHNA and CDR2 YSLEER. As for this clone: Its matching antigen is unknown.

This clonotype originated in an adult in good health. The gene calls are TRBV4-3 and TRBJ1-2; tentative D call: TRBD1 (5 bases). Sequenced material: peripheral blood, taken on day 0 of MenACWY control vaccination. CDR3 amino acids: CASSQERGLYGYTF. The CDR3 nucleotides are TGCGCCAGCAGCCAAGAACGGGGCCTCTATGGCTACACCTTC.